This T cell receptor beta chain was recovered during a study of blood T cell repertoires in COVID-19. Study-level information: The cDNA or gDNA used as material had been derived from T cells, B-cell-depleted T cells, or PBMCs.

The data were produced by immunoSEQ multiplex PCR, yet TCRdb's version contains in-frame clones alone and is incomplete. Among roughly 130,000 clones, about four fifths were seen once, and the ten largest hold roughly 3%. The CDR3 totals 16 residues. Germline V gene data show CDR1 as SNHLY and CDR2 as FYNNEI. After removal of 5 bases from V and 2 bases from J, the junction contained 10 bases not matched to a gene. Sample: peripheral blood. This rearrangement joins TRBV2 to TRBJ1-2, with 8 bases lining up with TRBD1. The sequence was obtained from an elderly woman with acute or convalescent COVID-19. CDR3 region: CASSFSGGAGNYGYTF. The CDR3 coding sequence is TGTGCCAGCAGTTTTTCAGGGGGCGCCGGGAACTATGGCTACACCTTC.